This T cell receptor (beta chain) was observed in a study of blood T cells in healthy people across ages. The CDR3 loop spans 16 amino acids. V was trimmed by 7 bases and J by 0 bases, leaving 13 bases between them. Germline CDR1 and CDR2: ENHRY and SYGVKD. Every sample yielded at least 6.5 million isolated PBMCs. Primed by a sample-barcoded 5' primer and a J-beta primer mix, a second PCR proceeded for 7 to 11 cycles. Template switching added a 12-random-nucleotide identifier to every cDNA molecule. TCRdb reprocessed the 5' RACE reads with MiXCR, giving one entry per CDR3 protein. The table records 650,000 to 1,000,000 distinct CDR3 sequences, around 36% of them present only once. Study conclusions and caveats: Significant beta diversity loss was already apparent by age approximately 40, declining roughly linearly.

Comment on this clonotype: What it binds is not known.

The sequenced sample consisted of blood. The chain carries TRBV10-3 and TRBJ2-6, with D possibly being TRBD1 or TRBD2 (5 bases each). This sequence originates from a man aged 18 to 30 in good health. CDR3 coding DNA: TGTGCCATCACCCGGGACGGAAGCTCTGGGGCCAACGTCCTGACTTTC. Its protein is CAITRDGSSGANVLTF.